This is a list of T cell receptor beta chains from one sample in a study of cytomegalovirus exposure and HLA in healthy donors. Assay: immunoSEQ multiplex PCR; the TCRdb copy retains only in-frame clones and omits some. The table shows roughly 110,000 clones, with 77% occurring only once. Sequenced input: PBMCs. The receptors come from a male donor in good health and CMV-seronegative. Both conserved end residues are part of each CDR3. Fields, in order: D gene, J gene, clone size, V gene, CDR3 protein, CDR3 DNA. The D gene is left open where the match is weak. Clone size is stated in some rows and not others, as once, few, many or a class when expanded.

>NA|TRBJ2-7|NA|TRBV5-1
CASSPGRTQGVREYEQYF
TGCGCCAGCAGCCCCGGGAGGACACAGGGGGTTAGAGAATACGAGCAGTACTTC
>NA|TRBJ2-5|NA|TRBV6-1
CASRSGVKETQYF
TGTGCCAGCAGGTCCGGGGTCAAGGAGACCCAGTACTTC
>TRBD1|TRBJ1-5|NA|TRBV7-8
CASSFRDRDQPQHF
TGTGCCAGCAGCTTCCGGGACAGGGACCAGCCCCAGCATTTT
>NA|TRBJ1-5|NA|TRBV28
CASSLGGARSQPQHF
TGTGCCAGCAGCCTTGGGGGGGCGCGGAGTCAGCCCCAGCATTTT
>NA|TRBJ2-6|NA|TRBV19
CASWTPGANVLTF
TGTGCCAGCTGGACTCCTGGGGCCAACGTCCTGACTTTC
>TRBD1|TRBJ2-1|NA|TRBV2
CASNRRDRSYNEQFF
TGTGCCAGCAATCGAAGGGACAGAAGCTACAATGAGCAGTTCTTC
>TRBD2|TRBJ2-1|NA|TRBV6-5
CASSFDLREDEQFF
TGTGCCAGCAGTTTCGACCTTCGGGAGGATGAGCAGTTCTTC
>NA|TRBJ2-1|NA|TRBV5-4
CASSQGGLGATEQFF
TGTGCCAGCAGCCAAGGGGGTTTAGGCGCCACGGAGCAGTTCTTC
>NA|TRBJ2-7|NA|TRBV19
CASSIAGASRYEQYF
TGTGCCAGTAGTATAGCAGGGGCGTCTCGCTACGAGCAGTACTTC
>TRBD1|TRBJ2-7|NA|TRBV4-1
CASSSRQGPSYEQYF
TGCGCCAGCAGTTCGAGACAGGGACCCTCCTACGAGCAGTACTTC
>NA|TRBJ1-1|NA|TRBV4-1
CASSQSGDKSGTEAFF
TGCGCCAGCAGCCAATCTGGGGACAAGTCGGGGACTGAAGCTTTCTTT
>NA|TRBJ1-1|NA|TRBV5-1
CASSKGELSEAFF
TGCGCCAGCAGCAAAGGGGAACTCTCTGAAGCTTTCTTT
>TRBD2|TRBJ2-1|NA|TRBV7-9
CASSHSGSAYNEQFF
TGTGCCAGCAGCCATAGCGGGAGCGCCTACAATGAGCAGTTCTTC
>NA|TRBJ2-7|NA|TRBV28
CASSFAGFREQYF
TGTGCCAGCAGTTTTGCGGGATTTCGCGAGCAGTACTTC
>TRBD2|TRBJ2-7|NA|TRBV4-1
CASSQVLAGWGVYEQYF
TGCGCCAGCAGCCAGGTCTTAGCGGGTTGGGGGGTCTACGAGCAGTACTTC
>NA|TRBJ2-7|NA|TRBV28
CASGQTSRGRYEQYF
TGTGCCAGCGGGCAAACTAGTCGCGGTCGCTACGAGCAGTACTTC
>NA|TRBJ2-7|few|TRBV28
CASSLFGESEQYF
TGTGCCAGCAGTTTATTCGGGGAGAGCGAGCAGTACTTC
>TRBD2|TRBJ2-3|NA|TRBV7-3
CASSLRAGGGTDTQYF
TGTGCCAGCAGCTTACGAGCGGGAGGGGGGACAGATACGCAGTATTTT
>NA|TRBJ2-3|NA|TRBV11-3
CASSLGEAIDTDTQYF
TGTGCCAGCAGCTTAGGGGAGGCCATCGACACAGATACGCAGTATTTT
>NA|TRBJ2-4|few|TRBV10-2
CASSESRNIQYF
TGCGCCAGCAGTGAGTCCAGAAACATTCAGTACTTC
>NA|TRBJ1-1|NA|TRBV5-1
CASSLSLGSEMNTEAFF
TGCGCCAGCAGCTTGAGTCTAGGGAGTGAGATGAACACTGAAGCTTTCTTT
>NA|TRBJ1-3|few|TRBV12-5
CASGLTGIAGNTIYF
TGTGCTAGTGGTTTGACGGGAATAGCTGGAAACACCATATATTTT
>TRBD2|TRBJ2-3|NA|TRBV5-1
CASSSPLAGGGDTQYF
TGCGCCAGCAGCTCACCCCTAGCGGGAGGTGGAGATACGCAGTATTTT
>NA|TRBJ1-2|few|TRBV5-6
CASSPGQYGYTF
TGTGCCAGCAGCCCAGGACAGTATGGCTACACCTTC